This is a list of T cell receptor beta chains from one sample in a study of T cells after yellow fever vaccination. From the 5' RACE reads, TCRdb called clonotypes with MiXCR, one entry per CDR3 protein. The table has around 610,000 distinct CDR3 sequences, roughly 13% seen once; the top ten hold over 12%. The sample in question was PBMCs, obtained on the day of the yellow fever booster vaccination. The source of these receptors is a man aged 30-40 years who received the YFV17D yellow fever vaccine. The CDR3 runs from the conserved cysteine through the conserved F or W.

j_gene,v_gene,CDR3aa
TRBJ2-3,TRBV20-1,CRTIRLAGTTDTQYF
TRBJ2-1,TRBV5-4,CASSLGGQISKEQFF
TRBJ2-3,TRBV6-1,CAHSDGGTYPDTQYF
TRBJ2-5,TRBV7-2,CASSLARRGSGSSETQYF
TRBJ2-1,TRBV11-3,CASSLGARAYNEQFF
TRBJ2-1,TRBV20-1,CSASGQEQFF
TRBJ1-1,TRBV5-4,CASSKTERNTEAFF
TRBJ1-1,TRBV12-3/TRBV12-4,CASSLSGSEAFF
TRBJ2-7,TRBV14,CASSQDRLDRRENEQYF
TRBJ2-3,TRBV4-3,CASSQQGPFGTDTQYF
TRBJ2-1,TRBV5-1,CASSSSGTSLHEQFF
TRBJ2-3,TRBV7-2,CASSLLKGLLTDTQYF
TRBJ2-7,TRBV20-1,CRATDDTSGRNEQYF
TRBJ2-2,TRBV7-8,CASSFRDPHTGELFF
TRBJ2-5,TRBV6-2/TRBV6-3,CASSYDPLAGGETQYF
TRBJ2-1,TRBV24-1,CATSDLYSQDPQFF
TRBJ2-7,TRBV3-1,CASSQGLAGGPREQYF
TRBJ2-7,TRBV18,CASSPRVAGAREQYF
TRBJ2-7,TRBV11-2,CASSYLWRETRSSYEQYF
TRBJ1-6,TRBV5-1,CASSEDSHSPLHF
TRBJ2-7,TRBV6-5,CASSYQRDVTEQYF
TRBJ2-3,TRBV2,CASKLASGSTDTQYF
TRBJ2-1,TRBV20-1,CSGLDNEQFF
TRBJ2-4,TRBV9,CASSFGQGGTKNIQYF
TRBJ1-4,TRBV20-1,CSAFRTSGLSTNEKLFF
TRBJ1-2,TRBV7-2,CASSRTGSRYGYTF
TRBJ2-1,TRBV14,CASSQPRGGGFDEQFF
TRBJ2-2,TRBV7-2,CASSLSQAGTSEELFF
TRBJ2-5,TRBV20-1,CSARDSRGAETQYF
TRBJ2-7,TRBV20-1,CSAPNGETGRDEQYF
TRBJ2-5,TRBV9,CASSVEWTSRWETQYF
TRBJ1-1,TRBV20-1,CSARQQGSKAFF
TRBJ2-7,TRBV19,CASSAGLAGAKQYF
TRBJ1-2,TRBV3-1,CASSLASKVGYTF
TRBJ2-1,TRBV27,CASSLDRAFNEQFF
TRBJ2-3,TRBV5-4,CASAWAGGSDTQYF
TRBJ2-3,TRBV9,CASSVQAGGKTDTQYF
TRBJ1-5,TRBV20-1,CSAEKTVFNQPQHF
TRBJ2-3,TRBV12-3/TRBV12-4,CASGRDSTDTQYF